The clone carrying this T cell receptor beta chain was counted many times. What it binds is not known. TCRdb recomputed calls from the 5' RACE reads with MiXCR, one row per CDR3 protein. This table has under 450,000 distinct CDR3 sequences, about 20% appearing once. The entry originates in a study of CD8 T cells in ankylosing spondylitis. Notes on the study in general: According to the report, clones linked to the disease were significantly enriched in matched synovial fluid samples taken from ankylosing spondylitis patients.

The germline V and J ends were trimmed by 0 bases and 0 bases, with 16 bases remaining between them. This CDR3 spans 17 amino acids. Germline V CDR1 and CDR2: SGHDT, YYEEEE. The clonotype comes from a male donor with ankylosing spondylitis or in good health (not recorded which). The sample taken for sequencing was blood, either unsorted or a sorted T cell fraction (not recorded which). The genes are TRBV5-6 and TRBJ2-7, with D perhaps matching TRBD1 (5 bases). The CDR3 DNA reads TGTGCCAGCAGCTTGGGGCTGACAGAAGGAAGCTCCTACGAGCAGTACTTC. This gives the protein CASSLGLTEGSSYEQYF.